This TCR beta chain was sequenced in a study of PD-1 blockade in classical Hodgkin lymphoma. The study's findings and limits: Although disease activity or prior therapy may be involved, causes of the repertoire differences remain undefined. TCR diversity at baseline was reported to be reduced in newly diagnosed patients relative to healthy donors.

This CDR3 spans 14 amino acids. Trimming took off 4 bases at V and 8 bases at J, with 14 bases between the two ends. The germline V gene encodes CDR1 LNHDA and CDR2 SQIVND (reference sequence). The time point here: newly diagnosed, previously untreated cHL patient sample. Purification of CD4+ T cells from thawed PBMCs was performed via magnetic negative selection. PBMCs from untreated, newly diagnosed classical Hodgkin lymphoma were comparison samples. Details on this clone: Its antigen is unknown.

The data were produced by immunoSEQ multiplex PCR, yet TCRdb's version contains in-frame clones alone and is incomplete. The table lists 20,000 to 25,000 clones, more than 80% of them singletons. V and J are TRBV19 and TRBJ1-4; D call uncertain. The sequencing sample was made of CD4+ T cells from blood. This TCR derives from a human donor with classical Hodgkin lymphoma. This CDR3 reads CASSTTDGLEKLFF. The CDR3 nucleotides are TGTGCCAGTAGTACCACAGATGGGTTGGAAAAACTGTTTTTT.